One and the same sample provided the 7 T cell receptor beta chains below, sequenced in a study of siplizumab effects on memory and regulatory T cells. Assay: immunoSEQ multiplex PCR; the TCRdb copy retains only in-frame clones and omits some. This sample has 90,000 to 120,000 clones, with 92% found just once. Specimen: Tregs sorted from blood. The receptors come from a human donor in good health.

The CDR3 bases are TGTGCCAGCAGCGTAGGTATGGGCACTGAAGCTTTCTTT. It is translated as CASSVGMGTEAFF. The genes are TRBV9 and TRBJ1-1; no reliable D call. V was clipped by 0 bases and J by 4 bases, with 7 bases between them. Germline V gene sequence: CDR1 SGDLS, CDR2 YYNGEE. The CDR3 contains 13 residues.

This clone was recorded once. The rearrangement joins TRBV6-5 to TRBJ2-7; possibly TRBD2 for D (5 bases). The germline CDR1 and CDR2 sequences are MNHEY and SVGAGI. This CDR3 is 14 amino acids long. V shed 3 bases and J shed 0 bases, with 9 bases lying between them. CDR3 residues: CASSYMLASYEQYF. As DNA, the CDR3 is TGTGCCAGCAGTTATATGCTAGCCTCCTACGAGCAGTACTTC.

This chain uses TRBV11-2 with TRBJ2-7; D is ambiguous. The V gene lost 0 bases and the J gene lost 0 bases, with 12 bases spanning the gap. Germline V gene data show CDR1 as SGHAT and CDR2 as FQNNGV. CDR3 length: 16 amino acids. CDR3 DNA sequence: TGTGCCAGCAGCTTAGATTGGGCAGGACCCTCCTACGAGCAGTACTTC. As protein: CASSLDWAGPSYEQYF.

The genes are TRBV7-9 and TRBJ2-4, with D perhaps matching TRBD1 or TRBD2 (5 bases each). V gave up 5 bases and J gave up 3 bases, with 14 bases separating them. In germline, CDR1 is SEHNR, CDR2 FQNEAQ (reference sequence). The CDR3 spans 15 residues. The CDR3 DNA reads TGTGCCAGCAGCCGACACAGTGGGGGCAAAAACATTCAGTACTTC. It is translated as CASSRHSGGKNIQYF. Filled out from reference TRBV7-9 and TRBJ2-4, the complete variable domain reads DTGVSQNPRHKITKRGQNVTFRCDPISEHNRLYWYRQTLGQGPEFLTYFQNEAQLEKSRLLSDRFSAERPKGSFSTLEIQRTEQGDSAMYLCASSRHSGGKNIQYFGAGTRLSVL.

The chain has TRBV7-6 and TRBJ2-1; possibly TRBD1 for D (5 bases). The V gene lost 3 bases and the J gene lost 7 bases, with 7 bases spanning the gap. Germline V gene sequence: CDR1 SGHVS, CDR2 FNYEAQ. CDR3 length equals 12 residues. CDR3 sequence reads: CASSFKGNEQFF. CDR3 nucleotides: TGTGCCAGCAGCTTTAAGGGGAATGAGCAGTTCTTC. The whole variable domain, filled in from reference TRBV7-6 and TRBJ2-1, reads GAGVSQSPRYKVTKRGQDVALRCDPISGHVSLYWYRQALGQGPEFLTYFNYEAQQDKSGLPNDRFSAERPEGSISTLTIQRTEQRDSAMYRCASSFKGNEQFFGPGTRLTVL.

The chain employs TRBV7-9 and TRBJ2-3; TRBD2 might be the D (5 bases). From germline, CDR1 is SEHNR and CDR2 FQNEAQ (reference sequence). V gave up 5 bases and J gave up 0 bases, with 12 bases separating them. CDR3 size: 15 residues. The CDR3: CASSRRTSSTDTQYF. The CDR3 DNA sequence: TGTGCCAGCAGCCGGAGGACCTCTAGCACAGATACGCAGTATTTT.

V is TRBV28 and J is TRBJ2-3; maybe TRBD1 (6 bases). The CDR3 has 17 amino acids. Trimming took off 8 bases at V and 0 bases at J, with 21 bases between the two ends. Per germline, CDR1 MDHEN and CDR2 SYDVKM. The CDR3 loop is CASGQQGFRISTDTQYF. The CDR3 nucleotides read TGTGCCAGCGGACAACAGGGATTCAGGATAAGCACAGATACGCAGTATTTT.